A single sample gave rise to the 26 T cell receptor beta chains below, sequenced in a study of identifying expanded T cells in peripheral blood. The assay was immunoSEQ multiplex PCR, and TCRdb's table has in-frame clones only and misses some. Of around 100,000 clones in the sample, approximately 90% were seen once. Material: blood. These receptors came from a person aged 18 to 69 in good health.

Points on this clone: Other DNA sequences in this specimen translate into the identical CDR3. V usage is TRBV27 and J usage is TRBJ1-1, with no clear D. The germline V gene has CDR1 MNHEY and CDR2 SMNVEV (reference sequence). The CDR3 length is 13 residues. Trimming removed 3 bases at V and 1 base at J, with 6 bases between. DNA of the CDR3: TGTGCCAGCAGTTTGGCAGGGAACACTGAAGCTTTCTTT. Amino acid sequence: CASSLAGNTEAFF.

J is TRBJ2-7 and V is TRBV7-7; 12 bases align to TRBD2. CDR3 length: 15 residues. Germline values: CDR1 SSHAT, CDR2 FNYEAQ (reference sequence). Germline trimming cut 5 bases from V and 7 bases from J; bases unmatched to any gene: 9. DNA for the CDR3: TGTGCCAGCAGCGCCCTAGCGGGGGGGATCCAAGAGCAGTACTTC. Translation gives CASSALAGGIQEQYF.

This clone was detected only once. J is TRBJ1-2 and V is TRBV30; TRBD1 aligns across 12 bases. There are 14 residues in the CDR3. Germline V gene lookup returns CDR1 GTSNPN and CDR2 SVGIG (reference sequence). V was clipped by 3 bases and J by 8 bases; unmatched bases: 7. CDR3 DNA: TGTGCCTGGAGGAAAGAAGGGACAGGGGGCGGCTACACCTTC. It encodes CAWRKEGTGGGYTF. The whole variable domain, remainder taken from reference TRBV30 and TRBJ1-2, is SQTIHQWPATLVQPVGSPLSLECTVEGTSNPNLYWYRQAAGRGLQLLFYSVGIGQISSEVPQNLSASRPQDRQFILSSKKLLLSDSGFYLCAWRKEGTGGGYTFGSGTRLTVV.

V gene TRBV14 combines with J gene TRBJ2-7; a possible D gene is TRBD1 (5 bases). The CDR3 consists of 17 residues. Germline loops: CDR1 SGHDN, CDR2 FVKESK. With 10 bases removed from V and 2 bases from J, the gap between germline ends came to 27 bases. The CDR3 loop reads CATEKETQDFAAYEQYF. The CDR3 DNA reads TGTGCCACCGAGAAGGAAACACAGGATTTTGCCGCCTACGAGCAGTACTTC. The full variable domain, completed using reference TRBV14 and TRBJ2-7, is EAGVTQFPSHSVIEKGQTVTLRCDPISGHDNLYWYRRVMGKEIKFLLHFVKESKQDESGMPNNRFLAERTGGTYSTLKVQPAELEDSGVYFCATEKETQDFAAYEQYFGPGTRLTVT.

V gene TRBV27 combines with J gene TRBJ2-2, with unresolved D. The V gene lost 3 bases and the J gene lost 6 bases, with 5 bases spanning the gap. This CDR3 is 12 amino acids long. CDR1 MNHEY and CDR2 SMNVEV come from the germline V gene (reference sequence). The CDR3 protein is CASSFRPGELFF. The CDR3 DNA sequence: TGTGCCAGCAGTTTCCGCCCCGGGGAGCTGTTTTTT.

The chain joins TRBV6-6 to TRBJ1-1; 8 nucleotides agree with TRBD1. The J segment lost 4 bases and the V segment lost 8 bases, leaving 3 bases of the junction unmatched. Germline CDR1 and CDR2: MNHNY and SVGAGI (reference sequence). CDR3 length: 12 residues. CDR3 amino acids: CASGQGGTEAFF. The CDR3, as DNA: TGTGCCAGCGGACAGGGTGGCACTGAAGCTTTCTTT.

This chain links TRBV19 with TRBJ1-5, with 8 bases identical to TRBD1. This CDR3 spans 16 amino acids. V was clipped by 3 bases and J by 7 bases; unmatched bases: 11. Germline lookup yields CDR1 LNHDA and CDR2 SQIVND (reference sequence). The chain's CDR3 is CASSIEVWTGTQPQHF. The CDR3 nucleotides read TGTGCCAGTAGTATCGAGGTCTGGACAGGGACACAGCCCCAGCATTTT.

CDR3 loop: CASSSSAIYNEQFF. CDR3 in DNA: TGTGCCAGCAGCTCGTCGGCCATCTACAATGAGCAGTTCTTC. The V call is TRBV7-9, the J call TRBJ2-1; unclear D gene. Germline V gene data show CDR1 as SEHNR and CDR2 as FQNEAQ (reference sequence). The V end was cut by 4 bases, the J end by 3 bases, with 10 bases between. This CDR3 has 14 amino acids.

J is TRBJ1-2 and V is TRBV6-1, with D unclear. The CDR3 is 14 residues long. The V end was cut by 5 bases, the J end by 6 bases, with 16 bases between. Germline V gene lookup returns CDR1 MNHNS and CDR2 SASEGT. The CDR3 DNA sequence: TGTGCCAGCAGTATAAGATCTATACCAAATGGCTACACCTTC. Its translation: CASSIRSIPNGYTF.

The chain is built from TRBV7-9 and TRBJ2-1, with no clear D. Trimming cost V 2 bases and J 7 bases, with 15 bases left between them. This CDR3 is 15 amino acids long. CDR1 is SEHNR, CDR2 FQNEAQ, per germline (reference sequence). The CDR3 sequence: CASSLFPQHLNEQFF. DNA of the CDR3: TGTGCCAGCAGCTTATTTCCGCAGCATTTGAATGAGCAGTTCTTC.

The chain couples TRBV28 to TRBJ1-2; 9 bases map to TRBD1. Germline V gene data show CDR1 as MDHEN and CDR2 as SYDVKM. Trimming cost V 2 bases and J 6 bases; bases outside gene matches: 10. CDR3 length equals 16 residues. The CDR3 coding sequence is TGTGCCAGCAGTTTAACAGGGGGCGCTTTATTCGATGGCTACACCTTC. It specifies CASSLTGGALFDGYTF.

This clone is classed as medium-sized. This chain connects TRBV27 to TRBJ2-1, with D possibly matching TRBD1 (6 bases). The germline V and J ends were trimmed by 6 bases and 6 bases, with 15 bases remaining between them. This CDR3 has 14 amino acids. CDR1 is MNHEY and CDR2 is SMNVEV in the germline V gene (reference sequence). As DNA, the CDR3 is TGTGCCAGCAGGATACAGGGTTTGTCCAATGAGCAGTTCTTC. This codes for CASRIQGLSNEQFF.

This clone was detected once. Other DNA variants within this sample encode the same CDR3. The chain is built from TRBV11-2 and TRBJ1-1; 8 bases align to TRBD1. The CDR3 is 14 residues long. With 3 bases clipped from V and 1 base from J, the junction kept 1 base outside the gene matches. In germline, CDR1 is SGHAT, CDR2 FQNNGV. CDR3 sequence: CASSFGQGNTEAFF. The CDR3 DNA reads TGTGCCAGCAGCTTCGGACAGGGGAACACTGAAGCTTTCTTT.

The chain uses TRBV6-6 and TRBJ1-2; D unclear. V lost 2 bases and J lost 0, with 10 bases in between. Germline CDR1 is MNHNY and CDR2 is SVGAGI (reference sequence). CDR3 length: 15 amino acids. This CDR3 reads CASSYPDGPNYGYTF. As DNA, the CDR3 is TGTGCCAGCAGTTACCCGGACGGCCCTAACTATGGCTACACCTTC.

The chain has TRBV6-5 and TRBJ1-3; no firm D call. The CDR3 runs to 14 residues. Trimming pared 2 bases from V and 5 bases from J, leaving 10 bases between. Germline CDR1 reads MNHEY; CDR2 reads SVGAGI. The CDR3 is CASSYDALRNTIYF. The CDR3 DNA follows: TGTGCCAGCAGTTACGATGCTCTCAGAAACACCATATATTTT.

CDR3 amino acids: CASTRGGAEDYGYTF. CDR3 bases: TGTGCCAGCACTCGCGGGGGGGCAGAGGACTATGGCTACACCTTC. The rearrangement links TRBV4-2 to TRBJ1-2; D perhaps matches TRBD1 (6 bases). With 7 bases removed from V and 3 bases from J, the gap between germline ends came to 18 bases. The CDR3 extends over 15 amino acids. Germline V gives CDR1 LGHNA, CDR2 YNFKEQ.

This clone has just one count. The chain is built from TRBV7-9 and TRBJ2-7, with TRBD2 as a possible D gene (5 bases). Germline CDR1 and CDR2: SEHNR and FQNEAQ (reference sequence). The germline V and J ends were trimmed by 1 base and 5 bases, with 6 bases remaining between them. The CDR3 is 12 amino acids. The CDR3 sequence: CASSLEADEQYF. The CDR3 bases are TGTGCCAGCAGCTTAGAAGCGGACGAGCAGTACTTC.

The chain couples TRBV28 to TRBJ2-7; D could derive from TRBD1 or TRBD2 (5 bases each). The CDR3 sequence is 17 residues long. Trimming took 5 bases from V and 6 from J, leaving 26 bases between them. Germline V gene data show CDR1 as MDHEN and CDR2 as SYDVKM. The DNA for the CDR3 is TGTGCCAGCAGTCCCCCACGGCCATCCTGGGACGCCGGCGAGCAGTACTTC. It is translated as CASSPPRPSWDAGEQYF.

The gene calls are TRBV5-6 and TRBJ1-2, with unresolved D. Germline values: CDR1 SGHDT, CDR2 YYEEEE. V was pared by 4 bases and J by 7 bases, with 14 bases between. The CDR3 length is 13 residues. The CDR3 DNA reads TGTGCCAGCAGCCTGCGGTCGGGGTTTGGCTACACCTTC. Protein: CASSLRSGFGYTF.

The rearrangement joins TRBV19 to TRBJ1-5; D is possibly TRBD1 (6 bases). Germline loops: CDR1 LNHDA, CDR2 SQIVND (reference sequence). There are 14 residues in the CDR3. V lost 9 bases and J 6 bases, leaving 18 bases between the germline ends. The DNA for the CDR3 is TGTGCCAGCCGAGGGGGGATATTTGTTCAGCCCCAGCATTTT. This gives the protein CASRGGIFVQPQHF.

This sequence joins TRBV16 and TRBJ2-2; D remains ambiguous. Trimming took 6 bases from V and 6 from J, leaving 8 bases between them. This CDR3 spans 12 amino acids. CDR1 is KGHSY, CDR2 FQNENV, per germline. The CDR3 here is CASREVAGELFF. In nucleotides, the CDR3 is TGTGCCAGCAGAGAGGTGGCCGGGGAGCTGTTTTTT.

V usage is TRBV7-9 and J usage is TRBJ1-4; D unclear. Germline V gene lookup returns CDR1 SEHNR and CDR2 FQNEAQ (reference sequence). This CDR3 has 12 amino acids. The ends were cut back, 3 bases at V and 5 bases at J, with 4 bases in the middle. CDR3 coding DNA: TGTGCCAGCAGCTTGGCCAATGAAAAACTGTTTTTT. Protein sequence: CASSLANEKLFF.

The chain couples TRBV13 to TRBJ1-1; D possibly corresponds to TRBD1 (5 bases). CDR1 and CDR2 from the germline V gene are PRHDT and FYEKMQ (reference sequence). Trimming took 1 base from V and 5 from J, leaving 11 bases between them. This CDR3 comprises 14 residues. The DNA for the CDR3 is TGTGCCAGCAGCTTAGTAGGCCGGGGGACTGAAGCTTTCTTT. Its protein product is CASSLVGRGTEAFF.

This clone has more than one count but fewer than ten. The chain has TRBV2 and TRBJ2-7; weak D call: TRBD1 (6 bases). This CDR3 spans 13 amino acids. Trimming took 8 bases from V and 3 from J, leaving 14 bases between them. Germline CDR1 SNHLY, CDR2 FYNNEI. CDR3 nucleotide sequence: TGTGCCAGCCGCCGGGACACAAACTACGAGCAGTACTTC. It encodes CASRRDTNYEQYF.

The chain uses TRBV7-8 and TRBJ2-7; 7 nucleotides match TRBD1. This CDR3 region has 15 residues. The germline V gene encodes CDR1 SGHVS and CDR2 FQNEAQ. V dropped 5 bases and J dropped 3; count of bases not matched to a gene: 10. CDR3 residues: CASSARTGTYYEQYF. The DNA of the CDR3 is TGTGCCAGCAGCGCCCGGACAGGAACCTACTACGAGCAGTACTTC.

The DNA of the CDR3 is TGTGCCACTCTAGGTTGGGCGGATGAGCAGTTCTTC. This codes for CATLGWADEQFF. The J gene is TRBJ2-1, the V gene TRBV19; D is ambiguous. V was shortened by 10 bases and J by 8 bases, with 15 bases between the two germline ends. The CDR3 covers 12 residues. CDR1 and CDR2 (germline): LNHDA, SQIVND (reference sequence). The variable domain in full, with the rest retrieved from reference TRBV19 and TRBJ2-1, is DGGITQSPKYLFRKEGQNVTLSCEQNLNHDAMYWYRQDPGQGLRLIYYSQIVNDFQKGDIAEGYSVSREKKESFPLTVTSAQKNPTAFYLCATLGWADEQFFGPGTRLTVL.